The rows below give T cell receptor beta chains drawn from one sample of a study of blood T cell repertoires in COVID-19. The repertoire was sequenced with immunoSEQ multiplex PCR; TCRdb's copy has only in-frame clones and lacks some. Of 250,000 or so clones listed, about 89% were seen once; the top ten hold around 1.3%. Material for sequencing was PBMCs or T cells enriched from blood (not recorded which). The receptor source for this set is a human donor in a cohort exposed to, infected with or recovered from COVID-19 (not recorded which). The donor label of this sample is uncertain. CDR3s include the opening cysteine and the closing phenylalanine or tryptophan. D genes are given only for firm matches. The size of a clone is reported for some rows only, either as once, few or many, or as a class for expanded clones.

J gene: TRBJ1-5
clone size: NA
D gene: NA
V gene: TRBV27
CDR3 DNA: TGTGCCAGCAGTCTGACAGGAAGCAATCAGCCCCAGCATTTT
CDR3 protein: CASSLTGSNQPQHF

J gene: TRBJ1-2
clone size: NA
D gene: TRBD1
V gene: TRBV6-5
CDR3 DNA: TGTGCCAGCAGCCGGGACAGAGTCTATGGCTACACCTTC
CDR3 protein: CASSRDRVYGYTF

J gene: TRBJ1-2
clone size: NA
D gene: TRBD1
V gene: TRBV10-3
CDR3 DNA: TGTGCCATCAGTGAGTCGGGACAGGCCTATGGCTACACCTTC
CDR3 protein: CAISESGQAYGYTF

J gene: TRBJ1-5
clone size: NA
D gene: TRBD1
V gene: TRBV29-1
CDR3 DNA: TGCAGCGTTGTGTGGGGACAGGGGAGCCAGCCCCAGCATTTT
CDR3 protein: CSVVWGQGSQPQHF

J gene: TRBJ2-3
clone size: NA
D gene: TRBD2
V gene: TRBV5-1
CDR3 DNA: TGCGCCAGCAGCCTAGCGGAATTCACAGATACGCAGTATTTT
CDR3 protein: CASSLAEFTDTQYF

J gene: TRBJ2-7
clone size: NA
D gene: TRBD2
V gene: TRBV7-6
CDR3 DNA: TGTGCCAGCAGCTTAGCTAAAGCGGGGGGTGAGCAGTACTTC
CDR3 protein: CASSLAKAGGEQYF

J gene: TRBJ2-3
clone size: NA
D gene: NA
V gene: TRBV5-8
CDR3 DNA: TGTGCCAGCAGCTTGGCCGGTCCCGCAGATACGCAGTATTTT
CDR3 protein: CASSLAGPADTQYF

J gene: TRBJ2-1
clone size: NA
D gene: NA
V gene: TRBV6-5
CDR3 DNA: TGTGCCAGCAGGGCTGGGGGCGGGGGGCAGTTCTTC
CDR3 protein: CASRAGGGGQFF

J gene: TRBJ2-2
clone size: NA
D gene: NA
V gene: TRBV19
CDR3 DNA: TGTGCCAGTAGTTTTTCGGGAACCGGGGAGCTGTTTTTT
CDR3 protein: CASSFSGTGELFF

J gene: TRBJ1-6
clone size: NA
D gene: NA
V gene: TRBV28
CDR3 DNA: TGTGCCAGCAGCCTCTCGGCACAGGTCGTTCCACCCCTCCACTTT
CDR3 protein: CASSLSAQVVPPLHF

J gene: TRBJ1-5
clone size: NA
D gene: TRBD1
V gene: TRBV5-1
CDR3 DNA: TGCGCCAGGACAGGGGGCTTTGGGGATCAGCCCCAGCATTTT
CDR3 protein: CARTGGFGDQPQHF

J gene: TRBJ1-2
clone size: NA
D gene: TRBD1
V gene: TRBV9
CDR3 DNA: TGTGCCAGCAGCGCTTCCGGGACAGGCCAAGGAGGCTACACCTTC
CDR3 protein: CASSASGTGQGGYTF

J gene: TRBJ2-5
clone size: NA
D gene: NA
V gene: TRBV4-1
CDR3 DNA: TGCGCCAGCAGCCAAGATTTGGCGCTAGCGAAGACCCAGTACTTC
CDR3 protein: CASSQDLALAKTQYF

J gene: TRBJ2-7
clone size: once
D gene: TRBD1
V gene: TRBV7-9
CDR3 DNA: TGTGCCAGCAGCTCCACCGGGACAGGGTGGGACGAGCAGTACTTC
CDR3 protein: CASSSTGTGWDEQYF

J gene: TRBJ2-5
clone size: NA
D gene: TRBD2
V gene: TRBV10-1
CDR3 DNA: TGCGCCAGCAGCCGGGGGGTCTCGGAGACCCAGTACTTC
CDR3 protein: CASSRGVSETQYF

J gene: TRBJ2-3
clone size: NA
D gene: NA
V gene: TRBV11-3
CDR3 DNA: TGTGCCAGCAGCTCGGGTTCCACAGATACGCAGTATTTT
CDR3 protein: CASSSGSTDTQYF

J gene: TRBJ2-2
clone size: NA
D gene: NA
V gene: TRBV12-3/TRBV12-4
CDR3 DNA: TGTGCCAGCAGAAGCCCAGGCACCGGGGAGCTGTTTTTT
CDR3 protein: CASRSPGTGELFF

J gene: TRBJ2-1
clone size: NA
D gene: NA
V gene: TRBV18
CDR3 DNA: TGTGCCAGCTCACCACCGCCCGGGAGCTCCTACAATGAGCAGTTCTTC
CDR3 protein: CASSPPPGSSYNEQFF

J gene: TRBJ1-4
clone size: NA
D gene: NA
V gene: TRBV30
CDR3 DNA: TGTGCCTGGGCCGGGTCCGGGAGGGAAAAACTGTTTTTT
CDR3 protein: CAWAGSGREKLFF

J gene: TRBJ1-4
clone size: NA
D gene: NA
V gene: TRBV5-3
CDR3 DNA: TGTGCCAGAAGCCGGCGGGGAGGAGATGAAAAACTGTTTTTT
CDR3 protein: CARSRRGGDEKLFF

J gene: TRBJ1-4
clone size: NA
D gene: NA
V gene: TRBV12-3/TRBV12-4
CDR3 DNA: TGTGCCAGCAGACGAACAGGGGAAAAACTGTTTTTT
CDR3 protein: CASRRTGEKLFF

J gene: TRBJ1-2
clone size: NA
D gene: NA
V gene: TRBV19
CDR3 DNA: TGTGCCAGTAGTATGACAGGAGGAAACTATGGCTACACCTTC
CDR3 protein: CASSMTGGNYGYTF

J gene: TRBJ2-7
clone size: NA
D gene: TRBD1
V gene: TRBV5-8
CDR3 DNA: TGTGCCAGCAGCTTGGCGGGACAGGGACTCTACGAGCAGTACTTC
CDR3 protein: CASSLAGQGLYEQYF

J gene: TRBJ2-7
clone size: once
D gene: TRBD1
V gene: TRBV4-3
CDR3 DNA: TGCGCCAGCAGCTATAGACAGGGTTCATCCGAGCAGTACTTC
CDR3 protein: CASSYRQGSSEQYF

J gene: TRBJ1-3
clone size: once
D gene: NA
V gene: TRBV6-5
CDR3 DNA: TGTGCCAGCAGTCCCCCGACAGGCGCCATATATTTT
CDR3 protein: CASSPPTGAIYF

J gene: TRBJ1-5
clone size: NA
D gene: TRBD1
V gene: TRBV5-5
CDR3 DNA: TGTGCCAGCAGCGGGACAGGGGAGGGAGTTCAGCCCCAGCATTTT
CDR3 protein: CASSGTGEGVQPQHF